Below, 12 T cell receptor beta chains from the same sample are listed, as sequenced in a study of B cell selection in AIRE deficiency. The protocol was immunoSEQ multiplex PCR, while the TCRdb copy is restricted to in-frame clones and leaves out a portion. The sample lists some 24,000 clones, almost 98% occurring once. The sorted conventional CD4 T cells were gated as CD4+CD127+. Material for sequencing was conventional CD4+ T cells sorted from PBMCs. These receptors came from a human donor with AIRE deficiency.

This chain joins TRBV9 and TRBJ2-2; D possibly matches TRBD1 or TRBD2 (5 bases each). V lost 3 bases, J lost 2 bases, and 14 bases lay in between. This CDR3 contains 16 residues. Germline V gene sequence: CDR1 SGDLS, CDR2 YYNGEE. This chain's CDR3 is CASSAIRDPNTGELFF. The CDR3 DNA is TGTGCCAGCAGCGCAATTAGGGACCCCAACACCGGGGAGCTGTTTTTT.

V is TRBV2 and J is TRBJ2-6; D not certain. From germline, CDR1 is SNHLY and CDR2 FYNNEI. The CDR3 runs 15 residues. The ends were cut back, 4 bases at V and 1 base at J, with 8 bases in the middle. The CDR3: CASSGGSSGANVLTF. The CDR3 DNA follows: TGTGCCAGCAGTGGTGGTAGTTCTGGGGCCAACGTCCTGACTTTC.

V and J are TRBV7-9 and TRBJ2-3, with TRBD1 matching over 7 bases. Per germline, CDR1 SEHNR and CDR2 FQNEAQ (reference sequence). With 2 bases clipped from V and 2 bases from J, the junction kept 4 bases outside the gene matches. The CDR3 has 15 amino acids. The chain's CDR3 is CASSLQGDPTDTQYF. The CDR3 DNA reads TGTGCCAGCAGCTTACAGGGGGACCCCACAGATACGCAGTATTTT.

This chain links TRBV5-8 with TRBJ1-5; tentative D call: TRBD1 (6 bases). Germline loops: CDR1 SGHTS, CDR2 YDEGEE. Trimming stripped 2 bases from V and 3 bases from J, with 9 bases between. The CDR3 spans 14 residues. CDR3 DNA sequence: TGTGCCAGCAGCTTAGGGGGAAACAATCAGCCCCAGCATTTT. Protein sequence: CASSLGGNNQPQHF.

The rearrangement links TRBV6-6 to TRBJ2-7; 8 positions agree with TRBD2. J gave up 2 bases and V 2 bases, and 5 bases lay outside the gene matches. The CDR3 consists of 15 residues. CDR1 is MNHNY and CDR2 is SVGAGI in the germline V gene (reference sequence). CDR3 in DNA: TGTGCCAGCAGTTACGGGACTAGTGCAACCTACGAGCAGTACTTC. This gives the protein CASSYGTSATYEQYF.

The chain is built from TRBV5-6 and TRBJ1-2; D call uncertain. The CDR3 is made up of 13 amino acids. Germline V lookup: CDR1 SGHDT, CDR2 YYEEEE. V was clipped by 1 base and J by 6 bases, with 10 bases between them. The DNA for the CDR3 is TGTGCCAGCAGCTTGTGGGGTGGACATGGCTACACCTTC. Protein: CASSLWGGHGYTF. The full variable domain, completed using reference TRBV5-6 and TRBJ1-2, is DAGVTQSPTHLIKTRGQQVTLRCSPKSGHDTVSWYQQALGQGPQFIFQYYEEEERQRGNFPDRFSGHQFPNYSSELNVNALLLGDSALYLCASSLWGGHGYTFGSGTRLTVV.

The DNA for the CDR3 is TGCGCCAGCAGCTCCGGGACCCGCGGCATCAATGAGCAGTTCTTC. This codes for CASSSGTRGINEQFF. This chain connects TRBV5-1 to TRBJ2-1; D possibly uses TRBD1 or TRBD2 (5 bases each). Looked up from germline, CDR1 is SGHRS and CDR2 is YFSETQ. Between the trimmed V and J ends, which lost 3 bases and 6 bases, there was a span of 16 bases. This CDR3 is built from 15 residues.

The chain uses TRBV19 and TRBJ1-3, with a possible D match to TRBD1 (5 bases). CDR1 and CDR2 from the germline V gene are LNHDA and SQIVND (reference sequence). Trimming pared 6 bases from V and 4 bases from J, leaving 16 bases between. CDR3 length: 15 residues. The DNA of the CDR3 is TGTGCCAGTAGCCGGGACCGGCTGAACGGAAACACCATATATTTT. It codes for CASSRDRLNGNTIYF. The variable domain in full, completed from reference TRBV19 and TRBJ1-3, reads DGGITQSPKYLFRKEGQNVTLSCEQNLNHDAMYWYRQDPGQGLRLIYYSQIVNDFQKGDIAEGYSVSREKKESFPLTVTSAQKNPTAFYLCASSRDRLNGNTIYFGEGSWLTVV.

The CDR3 region has the DNA TGTGCCAGCAGCCCTCCCAGGGTGAACACTGAAGCTTTCTTT. Amino acids: CASSPPRVNTEAFF. The chain has TRBV5-8 and TRBJ1-1; TRBD1 is a possible D gene (5 bases). The CDR3 length is 14 residues. From germline, CDR1 is SGHTS and CDR2 YDEGEE. Trimming removed 4 bases from V and 0 bases from J, with 10 bases in between. Full variable domain (rest looked up from reference TRBV5-8 and TRBJ1-1): EAGVTQSPTHLIKTRGQQATLRCSPISGHTSVYWYQQALGLGLQFLLWYDEGEERNRGNFPPRFSGRQFPNYSSELNVNALELEDSALYLCASSPPRVNTEAFFGQGTRLTVV.

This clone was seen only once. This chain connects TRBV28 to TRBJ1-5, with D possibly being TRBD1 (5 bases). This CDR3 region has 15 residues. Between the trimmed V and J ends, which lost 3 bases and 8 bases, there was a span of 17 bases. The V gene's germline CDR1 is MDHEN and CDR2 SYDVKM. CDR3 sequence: CASSLVRGLREPQHF. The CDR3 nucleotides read TGTGCCAGCAGTTTGGTTAGGGGTCTACGGGAGCCCCAGCATTTT. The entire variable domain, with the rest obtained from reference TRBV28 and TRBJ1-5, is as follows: DVKVTQSSRYLVKRTGEKVFLECVQDMDHENMFWYRQDPGLGLRLIYFSYDVKMKEKGDIPEGYSVSREKKERFSLILESASTNQTSMYLCASSLVRGLREPQHFGDGTRLSIL.

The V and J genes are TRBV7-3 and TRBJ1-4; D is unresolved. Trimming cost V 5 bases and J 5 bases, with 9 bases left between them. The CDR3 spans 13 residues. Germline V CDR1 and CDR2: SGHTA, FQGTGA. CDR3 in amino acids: CASSQSPNEKLFF. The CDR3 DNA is TGTGCCAGCAGCCAGAGCCCCAATGAAAAACTGTTTTTT. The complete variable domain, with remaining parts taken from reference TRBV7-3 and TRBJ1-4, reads GAGVSQTPSNKVTEKGKYVELRCDPISGHTALYWYRQSLGQGPEFLIYFQGTGAADDSGLPNDRFFAVRPEGSVSTLKIQRTERGDSAVYLCASSQSPNEKLFFGSGTQLSVL.

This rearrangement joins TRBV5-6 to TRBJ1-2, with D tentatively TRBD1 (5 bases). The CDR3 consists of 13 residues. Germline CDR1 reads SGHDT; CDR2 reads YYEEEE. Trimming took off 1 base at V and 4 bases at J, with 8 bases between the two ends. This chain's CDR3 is CASSLTGLYGYTF. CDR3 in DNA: TGTGCCAGCAGCTTGACAGGCCTCTATGGCTACACCTTC.